This T cell receptor beta chain was sequenced for a study of blood T cell repertoires in COVID-19. As to this clone: Additional DNA sequences in this sample encode the identical CDR3.

The repertoire was sequenced with immunoSEQ multiplex PCR; TCRdb's copy has only in-frame clones and lacks some. The sample includes some 240,000 clones, around 87% of them seen just once. The germline V and J ends were trimmed by 1 base and 4 bases, with 2 bases remaining between them. There are 11 residues in the CDR3. Germline V lookup: CDR1 LGHDT, CDR2 YNNKEL (reference sequence). This sequence joins TRBV3-1 (or the pseudogene TRBV3-2) and TRBJ2-7; no clear D gene. The specimen was peripheral blood. The sequence derives from a woman aged 55 to 70 with COVID-19, enrolled during active disease. The DNA of the CDR3 is TGTGCCAGCAGCCAAGCTTACGAGCAGTACTTC. Translation gives CASSQAYEQYF.